The 5 T cell receptor beta chains below were found in one sample sequenced in a study of cytomegalovirus exposure and HLA in healthy donors. Produced via immunoSEQ multiplex PCR; TCRdb's table is partial and in-frame only. Here the sample spans fewer than 120,000 clones, 88% being singletons. Sample: PBMCs. These receptors originate from a woman aged 25-40 years in good health and CMV-seropositive.

V usage is TRBV2 and J usage is TRBJ2-1; TRBD2 matches at 12 bases. The CDR3 runs 13 residues. Losses at the gene ends were 9 bases for V and 7 bases for J; bases not matched to a gene: 4. CDR1 and CDR2 (germline): SNHLY, FYNNEI. CDR3 in amino acids: CASQTSGGNEQFF. The CDR3 coding sequence is TGTGCCAGTCAGACTAGCGGGGGAAATGAGCAGTTCTTC.

The chain links TRBV5-6 to TRBJ1-2, with D possibly TRBD1 on 5 matching bases. With 4 bases removed from V and 4 bases from J, the gap between germline ends came to 14 bases. The CDR3 is made up of 14 amino acids. In germline, CDR1 is SGHDT, CDR2 YYEEEE. The CDR3 sequence: CASSNTAGIYGYTF. The DNA of the CDR3 is TGTGCCAGCAGCAACACCGCAGGGATCTATGGCTACACCTTC.

The genes are TRBV5-1 and TRBJ2-7, with D perhaps matching TRBD2 (6 bases). The germline V and J ends were trimmed by 4 bases and 4 bases, with 21 bases remaining between them. Germline CDR1 reads SGHRS; CDR2 reads YFSETQ. The CDR3 spans 16 residues. The CDR3, as DNA: TGCGCCAGCAGCCCGCGGGACGGGACGTGGTGGTACGAGCAGTACTTC. This translates into CASSPRDGTWWYEQYF. The full variable domain, completed using reference TRBV5-1 and TRBJ2-7, is KAGVTQTPRYLIKTRGQQVTLSCSPISGHRSVSWYQQTPGQGLQFLFEYFSETQRNKGNFPGRFSGRQFSNSRSEMNVSTLELGDSALYLCASSPRDGTWWYEQYFGPGTRLTVT.

This sequence joins TRBV25-1 and TRBJ2-5; TRBD1 agrees at 9 bases. This CDR3 is 15 amino acids long. The germline V gene has CDR1 MGHDK and CDR2 SYGVNS. Trimming at V came to 5 bases and at J to 4 bases, leaving 8 bases not matched to a gene. Written as DNA, the CDR3 is TGTGCCAGCAGTAAACCAACAGGGGGCCCAGAGACCCAGTACTTC. Translating it yields CASSKPTGGPETQYF.

The chain employs TRBV7-3 and TRBJ2-7; 9 bases agree with TRBD2. Germline-derived CDR1 and CDR2 are SGHTA and FQGTGA. V was pared by 5 bases and J by 1 base, with 6 bases of the junction left unmatched. This CDR3 comprises 15 residues. The CDR3 nucleotides read TGTGCCAGCAGCCCTGGGGCGGGAGGGTCCTACGAGCAGTACTTC. Protein product: CASSPGAGGSYEQYF.